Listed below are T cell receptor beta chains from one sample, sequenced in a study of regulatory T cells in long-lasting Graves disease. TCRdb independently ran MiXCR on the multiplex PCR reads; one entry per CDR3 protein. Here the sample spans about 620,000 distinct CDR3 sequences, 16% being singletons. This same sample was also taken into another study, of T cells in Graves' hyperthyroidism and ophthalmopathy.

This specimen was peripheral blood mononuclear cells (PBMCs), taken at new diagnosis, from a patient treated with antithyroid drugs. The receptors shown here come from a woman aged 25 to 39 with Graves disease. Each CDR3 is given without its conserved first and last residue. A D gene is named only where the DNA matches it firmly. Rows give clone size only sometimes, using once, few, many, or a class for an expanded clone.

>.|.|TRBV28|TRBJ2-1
ASTSPSYNEQF
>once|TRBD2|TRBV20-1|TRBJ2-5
SANELAGGREETQY
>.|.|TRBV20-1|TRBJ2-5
SARTGQGGETQY
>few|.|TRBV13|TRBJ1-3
ASSTRNAGGNTIY
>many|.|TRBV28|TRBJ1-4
ASSQRTVNEKLF
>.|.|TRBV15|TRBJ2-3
ATKAGSTDTQY
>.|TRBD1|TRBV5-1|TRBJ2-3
ASSQALTGVRTDTQY
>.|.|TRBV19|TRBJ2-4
ASSIDGVALVKNIQY
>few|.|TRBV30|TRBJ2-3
AWSPTGRSDTQY
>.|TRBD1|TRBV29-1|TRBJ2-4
SAPGGAGKNIQY
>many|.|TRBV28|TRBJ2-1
ASSLMDIANEQF
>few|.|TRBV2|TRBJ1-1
ASCPGRANTEAF
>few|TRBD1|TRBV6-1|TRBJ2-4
ASSSRGQGNIQY
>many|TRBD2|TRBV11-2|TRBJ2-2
ASSSTGTSTGELF
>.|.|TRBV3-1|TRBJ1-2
ASSQGQRFYGYT
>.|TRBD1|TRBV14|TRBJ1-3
ASSQPGTVGNTIY
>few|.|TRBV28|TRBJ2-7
ASSPLGESRYEQY
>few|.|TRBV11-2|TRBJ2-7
ASSQIRVGEFEQY